Given below is one T cell receptor (beta chain) in context. TCRdb's copy holds only in-frame clones and misses some; the assay was immunoSEQ multiplex PCR. The table has fewer than 200,000 clones, roughly nine tenths seen once. The data derive from a study of T cell responses to AZD1222 COVID-19 vaccine. Germline V gene sequence: CDR1 SGHVS, CDR2 FNYEAQ. The CDR3 covers 15 residues. V lost 5 bases to trimming and J lost 7 bases; unmatched junction nucleotides: 7. This material consisted of peripheral blood, taken 28 days after the second AZD1222 dose. This rearrangement joins TRBV7-6 to TRBJ1-4, with 10 bases fitting TRBD1. This receptor was taken from an adult who received the AZD1222 COVID-19 vaccine. CDR3 in DNA: TGTGCCAGCAGCAAGGGGGACAGGGGCTTTGAAAAACTGTTTTTT. Protein product: CASSKGDRGFEKLFF.